Below are 18 T cell receptor beta chains sequenced from a single sample in a study of beta chain features in type 1 diabetes. Expressed TCRB transcripts were sequenced after all isolated RNA was converted to cDNA. Sequencing was performed with immunoSEQ multiplex PCR; in TCRdb, only in-frame clones are kept and a portion is missing. The table shows about 270,000 clones, with 13% to 15% occurring only once. The sequencing sample was made of naive CD4+ T cells from blood. Receptors were obtained from a woman in her 40s in good health.

The chain employs TRBV5-1 and TRBJ2-3, with a weak D call TRBD2 (6 bases). The CDR3 is made up of 15 amino acids. CDR1 is SGHRS, CDR2 YFSETQ, per germline. Deletions cut 4 bases from V and 0 bases from J, with 12 bases between. Written as DNA, the CDR3 is TGCGCCAGCAGCGGGGGGAGCGCTAGCACAGATACGCAGTATTTT. Translation gives CASSGGSASTDTQYF.

This clone was seen more than once but under ten times. The V gene is TRBV19, the J gene TRBJ2-1; weak D call: TRBD2 (6 bases). Between the trimmed V and J ends, which lost 0 bases and 1 base, there was a span of 7 bases. This CDR3 region has 15 residues. Germline V lookup: CDR1 LNHDA, CDR2 SQIVND (reference sequence). This CDR3 is CASSIDAGSYNEQFF. The CDR3, as DNA: TGTGCCAGTAGTATAGATGCGGGGTCCTACAATGAGCAGTTCTTC.

The chain employs TRBV27 and TRBJ2-5, with 11 bases aligning to TRBD2. Germline V gives CDR1 MNHEY, CDR2 SMNVEV (reference sequence). This CDR3 has 13 residues. J was trimmed by 5 bases and V by 8 bases; bases with no gene match: 4. The CDR3: CASRTSGRETQYF. The CDR3 DNA follows: TGTGCCAGCCGGACTAGCGGGCGGGAGACCCAGTACTTC.

There are a few counts of this clone. This sequence joins TRBV11-2 and TRBJ2-7; TRBD1 agrees at 11 bases. The CDR3 is made up of 14 amino acids. Trimming at V came to 2 bases and at J to 6 bases, leaving 3 bases not matched to a gene. Germline CDR1 SGHAT, CDR2 FQNNGV. This CDR3 is CASSLTGTGGEQYF. The CDR3, as DNA: TGTGCCAGCAGCTTAACGGGGACAGGGGGCGAGCAGTACTTC.

This clone was seen a few times. The rearrangement links TRBV7-6 to TRBJ2-7; a possible D gene is TRBD1 (6 bases). Germline V lookup: CDR1 SGHVS, CDR2 FNYEAQ. This CDR3 has 13 amino acids. With 5 bases removed from V and 3 bases from J, the gap between germline ends came to 11 bases. As DNA, the CDR3 is TGTGCCAGCAGCCCGAGGACAGACTACGAGCAGTACTTC. It encodes CASSPRTDYEQYF.

The chain recombines TRBV6-5 with TRBJ2-3; D is possibly TRBD1 (6 bases). CDR3 length equals 15 residues. The germline CDR1 and CDR2 sequences are MNHEY and SVGAGI. Trimming removed 4 bases from V and 2 bases from J, with 13 bases in between. The CDR3: CASSSKLGHTDTQYF. CDR3 bases: TGTGCCAGCAGTTCCAAATTGGGACACACAGATACGCAGTATTTT.

A single count supports this clone. The chain couples TRBV5-4 to TRBJ2-5; D is possibly TRBD2 (6 bases). Trimming removed 4 bases at V and 2 bases at J, with 15 bases between. Germline loops: CDR1 SGHNT, CDR2 YYREEE (reference sequence). There are 15 residues in the CDR3. This CDR3 is CASSTTPGEQETQYF. The DNA of the CDR3 is TGTGCCAGCAGCACCACCCCGGGGGAGCAAGAGACCCAGTACTTC.

This clone showed up just a few times. The chain is built from TRBV5-1 and TRBJ2-1; 9 bases are shared with TRBD2. Germline V gives CDR1 SGHRS, CDR2 YFSETQ. The length of the CDR3 is 15 residues. With 4 bases clipped from V and 8 bases from J, the junction kept 10 bases outside the gene matches. The CDR3 spells CASSARRGGRDEQFF. Here the CDR3 DNA reads TGCGCCAGCAGCGCCCGGCGGGGGGGCAGGGATGAGCAGTTCTTC.

The chain is built from TRBV4-1 and TRBJ1-3, with 7 bases that match TRBD1. This CDR3 spans 16 amino acids. Germline CDR1 reads MGHRA; CDR2 reads YSYEKL. The V gene end was trimmed by 3 bases and the J gene end by 2 bases; junction bases not matched to a gene: 7. The CDR3 sequence is CASSQPDRVPGNTIYF. The CDR3 DNA reads TGCGCCAGCAGCCAGCCCGACAGGGTCCCTGGAAACACCATATATTTT.

The table lists this clone with a few counts. The V and J genes are TRBV18 and TRBJ2-2; D perhaps matches TRBD2 (5 bases). V was pared by 1 base and J by 6 bases, with 18 bases between. The germline V gene has CDR1 KGHSH and CDR2 LQKENI. CDR3 length: 17 amino acids. The CDR3 sequence is CASSPLRTTASPGELFF. For the CDR3, the DNA is TGTGCCAGCTCACCACTCCGGACGACCGCTAGCCCCGGGGAGCTGTTTTTT.

V gene TRBV2 combines with J gene TRBJ2-2, with 8 nucleotides matching TRBD1. CDR3 length: 16 amino acids. The V gene end was trimmed by 10 bases and the J gene end by 2 bases; junction bases not matched to a gene: 12. Germline V gene data show CDR1 as SNHLY and CDR2 as FYNNEI. CDR3 bases: TGTGCCACCTACGACAGGGGCGGCGTTAACACCGGGGAGCTGTTTTTT. As protein: CATYDRGGVNTGELFF.

This chain connects TRBV2 to TRBJ1-6; no firm D call. This CDR3 has 16 residues. Germline CDR1 and CDR2: SNHLY and FYNNEI. Trimming took off 0 bases at V and 7 bases at J, with 13 bases between the two ends. CDR3 coding DNA: TGTGCCAGCAGTGAAGCCCGGGTTACGAGGAATTCACCCCTCCACTTT. Translating gives CASSEARVTRNSPLHF.

This clone was seen more than once but under ten times. The rearrangement links TRBV18 to TRBJ1-6; a weak D match, TRBD1 (5 bases). Trimming shortened V by 2 bases and J by 5 bases, and 10 bases separated the two germline ends. This CDR3 is 15 amino acids long. CDR1 and CDR2 from the germline V gene are KGHSH and LQKENI. The CDR3 sequence: CASSPGMGHNSPLHF. The DNA for the CDR3 is TGTGCCAGCTCACCAGGAATGGGGCATAATTCACCCCTCCACTTT.

As regards this clone: A read error may produce the germline difference seen at one junction end. The chain employs TRBV7-2 and TRBJ2-1, with D unclear. There are 13 residues in the CDR3. The germline V gene encodes CDR1 SGHTA and CDR2 FQGNSA. CDR3 loop: CATRPGPPNGQFF. The DNA of the CDR3 is TGTGCCACCCGGCCTGGGCCTCCCAATGGGCAGTTCTTC.

This chain joins TRBV29-1 and TRBJ1-2, with TRBD1 matching over 9 bases. V lost 6 bases, J lost 8 bases, and 16 bases stayed unmatched. The CDR3 extends over 15 amino acids. Per germline, CDR1 SQVTM and CDR2 ANQGSEA. The chain's CDR3 is CSVGLFGGTGNGYTF. For the CDR3, the DNA is TGCAGCGTCGGGCTCTTCGGTGGGACAGGGAACGGCTACACCTTC.

This clone has a handful of counts. The V gene is TRBV5-1, the J gene TRBJ2-2; TRBD2 aligns across 11 bases. V lost 9 bases, J lost 1 base, and 8 bases stayed unmatched. The germline V gene has CDR1 SGHRS and CDR2 YFSETQ. The CDR3 is 16 residues long. The CDR3 DNA follows: TGCGCCACCAAGTCCGGGACTAGCGGGAACACCGGGGAGCTGTTTTTT. This sequence encodes CATKSGTSGNTGELFF.

The rearrangement uses TRBV7-9 and TRBJ1-2, with D perhaps TRBD1 (5 bases). The CDR3 runs to 18 residues. V dropped 5 bases and J dropped 2 bases, with 24 bases sitting between them. Germline V gene data show CDR1 as SEHNR and CDR2 as FQNEAQ (reference sequence). CDR3: CASSPTPGPMGGNYGYTF. The DNA for the CDR3 is TGTGCCAGCAGCCCTACCCCAGGGCCAATGGGGGGAAACTATGGCTACACCTTC.

The chain links TRBV5-1 to TRBJ1-2; unclear D gene. The germline V gene encodes CDR1 SGHRS and CDR2 YFSETQ. The CDR3 covers 13 residues. The V end lost 2 bases, the J end lost 7 bases, and 12 bases lay between the germline ends. In DNA, the CDR3 is TGCGCCAGCAGCTTTTCCGGGGATGGTGGCTACACCTTC. Its protein product is CASSFSGDGGYTF.